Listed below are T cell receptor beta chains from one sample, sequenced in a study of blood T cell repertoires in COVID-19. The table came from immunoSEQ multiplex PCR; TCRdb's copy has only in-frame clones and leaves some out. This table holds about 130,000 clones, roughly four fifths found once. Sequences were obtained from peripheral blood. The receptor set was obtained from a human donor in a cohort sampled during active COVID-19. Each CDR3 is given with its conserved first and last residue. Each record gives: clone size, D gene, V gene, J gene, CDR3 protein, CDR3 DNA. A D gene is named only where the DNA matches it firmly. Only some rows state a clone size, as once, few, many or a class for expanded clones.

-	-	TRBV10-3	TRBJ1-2	CAISGDTFEDYGYTF	TGTGCCATCAGTGGCGATACATTCGAGGACTATGGCTACACCTTC
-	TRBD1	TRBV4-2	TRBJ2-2	CASSQDRQGRRPGELFF	TGTGCCAGCAGCCAAGACCGACAGGGGAGAAGGCCCGGGGAGCTGTTTTTT
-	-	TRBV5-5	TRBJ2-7	CASSLAREDYEQYF	TGTGCCAGCAGCTTAGCCAGGGAGGACTACGAGCAGTACTTC
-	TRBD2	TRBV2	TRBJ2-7	CASSEFSGSSGYEQYF	TGTGCCAGCAGTGAATTTTCGGGGTCTAGCGGATACGAGCAGTACTTC
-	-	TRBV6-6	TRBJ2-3	CASSYRVDTQYF	TGTGCCAGCAGTTACCGGGTGGATACGCAGTATTTT
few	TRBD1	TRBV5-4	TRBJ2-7	CASSLTGGNEQYF	TGTGCCAGCAGCTTGACAGGGGGAAACGAGCAGTACTTC
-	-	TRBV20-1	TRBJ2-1	CSASTGGQGYREQFF	TGCAGTGCTAGTACCGGGGGGCAGGGGTACAGGGAGCAGTTCTTC
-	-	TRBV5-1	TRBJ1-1	CASSPRGGEAFF	TGCGCCAGCAGCCCCCGGGGGGGTGAAGCTTTCTTT
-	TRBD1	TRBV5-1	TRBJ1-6	CASSLTGDPSYNSPLHF	TGCGCCAGCAGCTTAACAGGGGACCCCTCCTATAATTCACCCCTCCACTTT
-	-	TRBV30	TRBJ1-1	CASQVGTQNTEAFF	TGTGCCTCACAAGTAGGGACACAGAACACTGAAGCTTTCTTT
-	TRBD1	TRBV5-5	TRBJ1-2	CASSPETGFYGYTF	TGTGCCAGCAGCCCCGAGACAGGGTTTTATGGCTACACCTTC
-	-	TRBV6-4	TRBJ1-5	CASRSQRERRNQPQHF	TGTGCCAGCCGAAGTCAGAGGGAACGTCGCAATCAGCCCCAGCATTTT
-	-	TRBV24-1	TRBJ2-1	CATSGPPTNEQFF	TGTGCCACCAGTGGCCCCCCTACGAATGAGCAGTTCTTC
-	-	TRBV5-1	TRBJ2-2	CASSFLQENTGELFF	TGCGCCAGCAGCTTCTTACAGGAGAACACCGGGGAGCTGTTTTTT
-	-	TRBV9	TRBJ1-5	CASSVGSGGQPQHF	TGTGCCAGCAGCGTAGGGTCGGGGGGTCAGCCCCAGCATTTT
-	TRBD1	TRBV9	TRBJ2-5	CASSFRTGLQETQYF	TGTGCCAGCAGCTTCCGGACAGGCCTCCAAGAGACCCAGTACTTC
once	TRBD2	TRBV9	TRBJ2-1	CASSVGGGGARNEQFF	TGTGCCAGCAGCGTAGGTGGCGGGGGGGCTCGGAATGAGCAGTTCTTC
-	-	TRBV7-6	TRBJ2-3	CASSGQRSSTDTQYF	TGTGCCAGCAGCGGACAGCGATCTAGCACAGATACGCAGTATTTT